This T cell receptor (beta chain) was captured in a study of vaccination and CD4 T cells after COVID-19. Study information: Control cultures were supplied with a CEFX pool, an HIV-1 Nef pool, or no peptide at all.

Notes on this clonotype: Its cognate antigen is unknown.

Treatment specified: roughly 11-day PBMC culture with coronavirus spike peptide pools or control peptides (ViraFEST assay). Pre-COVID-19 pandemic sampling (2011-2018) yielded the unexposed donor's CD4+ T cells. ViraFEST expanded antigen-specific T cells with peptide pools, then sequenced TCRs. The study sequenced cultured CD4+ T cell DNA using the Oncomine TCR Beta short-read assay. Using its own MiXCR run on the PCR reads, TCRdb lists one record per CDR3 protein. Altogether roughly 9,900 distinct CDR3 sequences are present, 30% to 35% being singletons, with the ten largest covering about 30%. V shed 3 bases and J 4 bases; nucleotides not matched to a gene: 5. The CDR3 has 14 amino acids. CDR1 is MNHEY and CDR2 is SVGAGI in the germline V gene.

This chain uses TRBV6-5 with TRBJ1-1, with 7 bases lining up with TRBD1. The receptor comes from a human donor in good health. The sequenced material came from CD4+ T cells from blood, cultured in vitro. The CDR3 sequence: CASSYPQGGTEAFF. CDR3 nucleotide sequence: TGTGCCAGCAGTTATCCTCAGGGGGGCACTGAAGCTTTCTTT.